The rows below give T cell receptor beta chains drawn from one sample of a study of blood T cell repertoires in COVID-19. Method: immunoSEQ multiplex PCR; TCRdb's copy keeps in-frame clones and lacks some. The sample includes hundreds of thousands of clones, around nine tenths of them seen just once. Sequencing input: PBMCs or T cells enriched from blood (not recorded which). The receptors derive from a woman aged 30 to 39 who had recovered from COVID-19. Each CDR3 is given with its conserved first and last residue. Rows may omit the clone size; those that give it use once, few, many or a size class.

TRBV19,TRBJ1-5,NA,CATAGTGEQPQHF
TRBV21-1,TRBJ1-1,NA,CASSKEDRVNTEAFF
TRBV4-3,TRBJ2-7,NA,CASSPRPGTYEQYF
TRBV30,TRBJ2-7,NA,CASSSGSSYEQYF
TRBV10-3,TRBJ1-6,NA,CAISELEQLVSPLHF
TRBV19,TRBJ1-2,NA,CATLSTAGGGYTF
TRBV5-5,TRBJ1-2,NA,CASSSSTGGQGTF
TRBV5-6,TRBJ2-1,NA,CASSSGLAGFHEQFF
TRBV11-2,TRBJ2-1,NA,CASSSIRAGGLRFF
TRBV27,TRBJ1-2,once,CASSLGPPGTGGGYTF
TRBV25-1,TRBJ2-1,NA,CASSQRGLTDEQFF
TRBV6-5,TRBJ2-1,once,CASSGQGVLHEQFF
TRBV9,TRBJ2-1,NA,CASSVGIGELGSNEQFF
TRBV10-1,TRBJ2-7,NA,CASCGAQQYF
TRBV28,TRBJ1-5,NA,CASSAPVRVGSQPQHF
TRBV28,TRBJ1-5,NA,CASSFVEGDQPQHF
TRBV4-2,TRBJ2-7,few,CASSPRQGSDEQYF
TRBV3-1/TRBV3-2,TRBJ2-1,few,CASSPFLAGGGYNEQFF
TRBV6-5,TRBJ1-4,NA,CASSYSVRDTEKLFF
TRBV4-1,TRBJ1-2,NA,CASSQDLRGQNYGYTF
TRBV2,TRBJ1-1,few,CASRLGESTEAFF
TRBV6-5,TRBJ1-3,NA,CASSYSIGIGNTIYF
TRBV27,TRBJ1-4,NA,CASSLSTATNEKLFF
TRBV5-8,TRBJ2-6,NA,CASSLWGGHGANVLTF
TRBV5-4,TRBJ2-2,NA,CASSLPGTGGGGELFF
TRBV11-3,TRBJ1-3,NA,CASSLGPGNTIYF
TRBV11-2,TRBJ2-3,NA,CASSLAGTQYF
TRBV4-1,TRBJ1-1,NA,CASSQLGEGTEAFF
TRBV24-1,TRBJ2-7,NA,CATRARLAGGYEQYF
TRBV18,TRBJ1-4,NA,CASSGSTGANEKLFF
TRBV18,TRBJ2-3,few,CASSPPGYTQYF
TRBV7-9,TRBJ2-3,many,CASSPGQTTYTDTQYF
TRBV27,TRBJ2-3,NA,CASSLFWTSGIGTDTQYF
TRBV10-3,TRBJ1-4,few,CAISEIGRASEKLFF
TRBV5-5,TRBJ2-7,NA,CASSLSLSAGSYEQYF
TRBV7-9,TRBJ2-7,once,CASSLAGSGYEQYF
TRBV29-1,TRBJ1-1,NA,CSVEGSTGGLYTEAFF
TRBV28,TRBJ1-2,NA,CASSLGQGARGYTF
TRBV4-1,TRBJ1-3,NA,CASSQREYSGNTIYF
TRBV28,TRBJ2-7,NA,CASNFGAGELRGQYF
TRBV5-1,TRBJ2-2,NA,CASNPPGHTGELFF
TRBV5-1,TRBJ1-2,NA,CASSSNSFTYGYTF
TRBV11-2,TRBJ2-1,NA,CASSLEQLYNEQFF
TRBV18,TRBJ2-5,NA,CASSPLLAGGPGETQYF
TRBV5-5,TRBJ1-5,NA,CASSSGVSNQPQHF
TRBV5-6,TRBJ1-4,NA,CASSFGQGGVEKLFF
TRBV6-2/TRBV6-3,TRBJ2-7,NA,CASSLPPYEQYF
TRBV15,TRBJ1-1,few,CATSSPGTGPAFF